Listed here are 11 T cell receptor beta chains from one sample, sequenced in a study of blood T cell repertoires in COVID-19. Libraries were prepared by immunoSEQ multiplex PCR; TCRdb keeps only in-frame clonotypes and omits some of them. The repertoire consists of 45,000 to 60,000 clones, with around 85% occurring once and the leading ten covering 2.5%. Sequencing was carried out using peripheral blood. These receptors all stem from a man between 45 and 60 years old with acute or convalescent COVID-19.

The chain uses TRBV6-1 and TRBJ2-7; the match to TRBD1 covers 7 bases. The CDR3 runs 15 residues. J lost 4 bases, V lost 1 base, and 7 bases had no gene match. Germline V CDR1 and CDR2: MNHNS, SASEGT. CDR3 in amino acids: CASSEGVTGFYEQYF. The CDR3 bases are TGTGCCAGCAGTGAAGGGGTGACAGGGTTTTACGAGCAGTACTTC.

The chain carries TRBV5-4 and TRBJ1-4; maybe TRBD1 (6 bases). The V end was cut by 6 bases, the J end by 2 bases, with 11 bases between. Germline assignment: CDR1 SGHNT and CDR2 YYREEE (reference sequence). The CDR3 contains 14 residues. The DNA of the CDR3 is TGTGCCAGCACCGAGGGGGGGACTAATGAAAAACTGTTTTTT. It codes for CASTEGGTNEKLFF.

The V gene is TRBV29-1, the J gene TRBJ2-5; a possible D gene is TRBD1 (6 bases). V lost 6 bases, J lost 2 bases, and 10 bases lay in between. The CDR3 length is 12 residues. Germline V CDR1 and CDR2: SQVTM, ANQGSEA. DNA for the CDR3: TGCAGCGTGGGGACATTGCAAGAGACCCAGTACTTC. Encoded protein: CSVGTLQETQYF.

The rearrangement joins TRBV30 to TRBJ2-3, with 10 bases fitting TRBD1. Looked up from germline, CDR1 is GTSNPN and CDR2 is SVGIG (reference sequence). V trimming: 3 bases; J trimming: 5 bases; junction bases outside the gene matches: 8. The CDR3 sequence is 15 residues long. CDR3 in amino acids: CAWSPGGTGVDTQYF. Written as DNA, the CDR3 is TGTGCCTGGAGCCCAGGGGGGACAGGGGTAGATACGCAGTATTTT.

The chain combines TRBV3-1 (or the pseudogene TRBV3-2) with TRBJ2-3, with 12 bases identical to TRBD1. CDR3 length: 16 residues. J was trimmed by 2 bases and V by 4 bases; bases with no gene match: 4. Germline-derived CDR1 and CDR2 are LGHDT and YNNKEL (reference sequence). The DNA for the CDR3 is TGTGCCAGCAGCCCCGGGACAGGGGGCGCCACAGATACGCAGTATTTT. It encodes CASSPGTGGATDTQYF.

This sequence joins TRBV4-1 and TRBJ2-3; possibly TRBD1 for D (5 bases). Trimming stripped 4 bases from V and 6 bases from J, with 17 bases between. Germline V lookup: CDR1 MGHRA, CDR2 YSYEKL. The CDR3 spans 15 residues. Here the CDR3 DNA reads TGCGCCAGCAGCCCCTCCAGGGCGGCCGCCGATACGCAGTATTTT. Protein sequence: CASSPSRAAADTQYF.

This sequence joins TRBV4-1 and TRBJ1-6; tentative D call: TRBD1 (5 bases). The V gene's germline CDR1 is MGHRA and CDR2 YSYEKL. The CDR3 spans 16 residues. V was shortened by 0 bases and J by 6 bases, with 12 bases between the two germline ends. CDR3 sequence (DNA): TGCGCCAGCAGCCAAGATGGGGGGGTAGGTAATTCACCCCTCCACTTT. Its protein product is CASSQDGGVGNSPLHF.

The CDR3 sequence: CASSYYRGNTEAFF. DNA for the CDR3: TGTGCCAGCAGTTACTACAGGGGAAACACTGAAGCTTTCTTT. J is TRBJ1-1 and V is TRBV6-6, with 7 bases that match TRBD1. The CDR3 contains 14 residues. Germline loops: CDR1 MNHNY, CDR2 SVGAGI (reference sequence). The trim removed 1 base at V and 2 bases at J, leaving 1 base unmatched.

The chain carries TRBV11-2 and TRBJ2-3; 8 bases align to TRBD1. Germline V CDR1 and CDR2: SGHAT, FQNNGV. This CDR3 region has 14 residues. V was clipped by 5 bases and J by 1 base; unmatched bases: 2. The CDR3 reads CASSQDRGTDTQYF. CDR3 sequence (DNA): TGTGCCAGCAGCCAGGACAGGGGCACAGATACGCAGTATTTT.

DNA of the CDR3: TGCAGCGTTGAACAGGGTTTCGCTGGAAACACCATATATTTT. This translates into CSVEQGFAGNTIYF. The chain couples TRBV29-1 to TRBJ1-3, with D possibly matching TRBD1 (5 bases). The CDR3 length is 14 residues. Germline V CDR1 and CDR2: SQVTM, ANQGSEA. Trimming took off 2 bases at V and 2 bases at J, with 10 bases between the two ends.

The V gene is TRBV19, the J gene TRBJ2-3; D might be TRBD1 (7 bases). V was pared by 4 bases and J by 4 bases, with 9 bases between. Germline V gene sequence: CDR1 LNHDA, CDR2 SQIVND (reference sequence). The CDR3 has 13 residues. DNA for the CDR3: TGTGCCAGTAGTACAGGGGGGCCAGATACGCAGTATTTT. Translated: CASSTGGPDTQYF.